The 14 T cell receptor beta chains in this list originate from one sample, sequenced in a study of T cell changes during pregnancy in multiple sclerosis. Libraries were prepared by immunoSEQ multiplex PCR; TCRdb keeps only in-frame clonotypes and omits some of them. Of 30,000 to 45,000 clones in the sample, 85% to 95% were seen once. Sequences were obtained from PBMCs (not recorded whether the cells were cultured). The receptors here all came from a female donor with multiple sclerosis, enrolled in a pregnancy study.

The genes are TRBV19 and TRBJ2-3; 8 positions agree with TRBD2. With V trimmed by 5 bases and J by 3 bases, 10 bases remained unmatched. Germline V gene sequence: CDR1 LNHDA, CDR2 SQIVND (reference sequence). This CDR3 comprises 16 residues. CDR3 residues: CASSLTAGEGTDTQYF. In DNA form, the CDR3 reads TGTGCCAGTAGTCTTACAGCGGGAGAGGGGACAGATACGCAGTATTTT.

This rearrangement joins TRBV30 to TRBJ2-2; D unresolved. Germline CDR1 is GTSNPN and CDR2 is SVGIG (reference sequence). V lost 0 bases and J lost 5, with 10 bases in between. This CDR3 has 14 amino acids. The CDR3 is CAWSVHGGTGELFF. The CDR3 coding sequence is TGTGCCTGGAGTGTACACGGTGGAACCGGGGAGCTGTTTTTT.

This chain joins TRBV2 and TRBJ2-2, with 7 bases matching TRBD1. V shed 4 bases and J 7 bases; nucleotides not matched to a gene: 12. Germline assignment: CDR1 SNHLY and CDR2 FYNNEI. The CDR3 extends over 16 amino acids. The DNA for the CDR3 is TGTGCCAGCAGTGTTGAGTTAGGGGGCAATGGCGGGGAGCTGTTTTTT. Translated, it gives CASSVELGGNGGELFF.

This chain connects TRBV29-1 to TRBJ1-1; D unresolved. Germline values: CDR1 SQVTM, CDR2 ANQGSEA. The V and J ends lost 4 bases and 4 bases respectively, with 10 bases between them. The CDR3 covers 12 residues. CDR3 loop: CSVGERGTEAFF. CDR3 DNA: TGCAGCGTTGGGGAACGGGGCACTGAAGCTTTCTTT. Filled out from reference TRBV29-1 and TRBJ1-1, the complete variable domain reads SAVISQKPSRDICQRGTSLTIQCQVDSQVTMMFWYRQQPGQSLTLIATANQGSEATYESGFVIDKFPISRPNLTFSTLTVSNMSPEDSSIYLCSVGERGTEAFFGQGTRLTVV.

J is TRBJ2-1 and V is TRBV19, with 8 bases that match TRBD2. V lost 5 bases, J lost 0 bases, and 3 bases stayed unmatched. The CDR3 consists of 15 residues. CDR1 and CDR2 (germline): LNHDA, SQIVND (reference sequence). The CDR3 spells CASSLAGHSYNEQFF. The CDR3 DNA follows: TGTGCCAGTAGTCTAGCGGGCCACTCCTACAATGAGCAGTTCTTC.

This chain joins TRBV18 and TRBJ1-2; D ambiguous. V dropped 0 bases and J dropped 1 base, with 6 bases sitting between them. This CDR3 has 14 residues. Germline V gives CDR1 KGHSH, CDR2 LQKENI. In DNA, the CDR3 is TGTGCCAGCTCACCACCGGGCAGTAACTATGGCTACACCTTC. It translates to CASSPPGSNYGYTF.

V usage is TRBV6-4 and J usage is TRBJ2-5; D remains unclear. The CDR3 consists of 12 residues. V was trimmed by 8 bases and J by 2 bases, leaving 9 bases between them. Germline CDR1 and CDR2: MRHNA and SNTAGT. The CDR3 bases are TGTGCCAGCCAGTTCGGACAAGAGACCCAGTACTTC. Translating gives CASQFGQETQYF.

The genes are TRBV14 and TRBJ1-3; D unresolved. CDR3 size: 15 residues. CDR1 and CDR2 (germline): SGHDN, FVKESK. V gave up 4 bases and J gave up 0 bases, with 10 bases separating them. CDR3 DNA: TGTGCCAGCAGCCCAGGAGGAGGCTCTGGAAACACCATATATTTT. Amino acids: CASSPGGGSGNTIYF.

This clone was seen a handful of times. This rearrangement joins TRBV13 to TRBJ1-3; the D is unclear. The CDR3 is 15 residues long. CDR1 and CDR2 from the germline V gene are PRHDT and FYEKMQ (reference sequence). The ends were cut back, 2 bases at V and 0 bases at J, with 8 bases in the middle. The CDR3 bases are TGTGCCAGCAGCTTACGGGAAATCTCTGGAAACACCATATATTTT. This gives the protein CASSLREISGNTIYF.

The rearrangement joins TRBV4-1 to TRBJ2-3; 7 bases are a match to TRBD1. J was trimmed by 3 bases and V by 5 bases; bases with no gene match: 5. The germline V gene has CDR1 MGHRA and CDR2 YSYEKL. The CDR3 extends over 14 amino acids. Written as DNA, the CDR3 is TGCGCCAGCAGCAGGGGGCTGGTGACAGATACGCAGTATTTT. Amino acids: CASSRGLVTDTQYF.

The V and J genes are TRBV28 and TRBJ2-7, with 11 nucleotides matching TRBD1. The CDR3 covers 15 residues. Trimming removed 2 bases from V and 2 bases from J; junction bases left unmatched: 2. The germline V gene has CDR1 MDHEN and CDR2 SYDVKM. CDR3 sequence reads: CASSLGQGATYEQYF. Written as DNA, the CDR3 is TGTGCCAGCAGTTTAGGACAGGGGGCGACCTACGAGCAGTACTTC.

V is TRBV7-3 and J is TRBJ2-7; 9 nucleotides align to TRBD1. CDR3 size: 15 residues. With V trimmed by 5 bases and J by 2 bases, 7 bases remained unmatched. CDR1 is SGHTA and CDR2 is FQGTGA in the germline V gene. Here the CDR3 reads CASSAPGQGTYEQYF. Here the CDR3 DNA reads TGTGCCAGCAGCGCGCCGGGACAGGGCACCTACGAGCAGTACTTC.

J is TRBJ1-2 and V is TRBV5-6, with D possibly TRBD1 on 5 matching bases. V lost 3 bases and J lost 8, with 14 bases in between. The CDR3 has 13 residues. Germline V gene lookup returns CDR1 SGHDT and CDR2 YYEEEE. CDR3 sequence: CASSWPYSGGYTF. Written as DNA, the CDR3 is TGTGCCAGCAGCTGGCCCTACTCAGGGGGCTACACCTTC.

The chain combines TRBV6-5 with TRBJ2-5, with D perhaps matching TRBD1 (5 bases). This CDR3 contains 15 residues. V lost 7 bases to trimming and J lost 3 bases, with 18 bases between them. Germline CDR1 reads MNHEY; CDR2 reads SVGAGI. The DNA of the CDR3 is TGTGCCAGCAATTCGGCAGGGATCGGAGAAGAGACCCAGTACTTC. It codes for CASNSAGIGEETQYF.